Detailed here is one TCR beta chain. The CDR3 spans 16 residues. Germline CDR1 reads GTSNPN; CDR2 reads SVGIG (reference sequence). V was shortened by 0 bases and J by 4 bases, with 16 bases between the two germline ends. The data derive from a study of glioma-infiltrating T cells after dendritic cell vaccination. Time point of the sample: after dendritic cell vaccination, including at tumor progression/relapse. Generated by immunoSEQ multiplex PCR, the TCRdb table keeps only in-frame clones and is missing some. The sample comprises about 94,000 clones, about 85% of which are singletons, and 4.5% to 5.5% rests with the top ten.

The genes are TRBV30 and TRBJ1-5; a possible D gene is TRBD1 (6 bases). The TCR sequence derives from a human donor with glioblastoma. Sequencing was performed on blood, taken after dendritic cell vaccination. The DNA for the CDR3 is TGTGCCTGGAGTGTATCCCTAGGACAGTCAAATCAGCCCCAGCATTTT. Translated: CAWSVSLGQSNQPQHF.